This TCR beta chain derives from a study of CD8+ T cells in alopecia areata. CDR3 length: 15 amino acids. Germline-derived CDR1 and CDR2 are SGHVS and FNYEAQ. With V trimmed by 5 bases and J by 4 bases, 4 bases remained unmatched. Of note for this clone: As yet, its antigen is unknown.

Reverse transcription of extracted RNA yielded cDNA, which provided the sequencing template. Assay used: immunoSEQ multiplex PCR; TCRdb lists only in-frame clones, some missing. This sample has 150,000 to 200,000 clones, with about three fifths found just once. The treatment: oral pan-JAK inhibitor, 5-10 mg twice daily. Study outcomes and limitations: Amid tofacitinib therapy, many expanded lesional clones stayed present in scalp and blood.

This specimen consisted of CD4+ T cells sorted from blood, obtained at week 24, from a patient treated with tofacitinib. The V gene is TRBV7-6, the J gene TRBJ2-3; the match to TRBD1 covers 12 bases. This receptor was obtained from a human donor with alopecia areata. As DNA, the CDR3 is TGTGCCAGCAGCGACGGGACAGGGGGCGCAGATACGCAGTATTTT. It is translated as CASSDGTGGADTQYF.